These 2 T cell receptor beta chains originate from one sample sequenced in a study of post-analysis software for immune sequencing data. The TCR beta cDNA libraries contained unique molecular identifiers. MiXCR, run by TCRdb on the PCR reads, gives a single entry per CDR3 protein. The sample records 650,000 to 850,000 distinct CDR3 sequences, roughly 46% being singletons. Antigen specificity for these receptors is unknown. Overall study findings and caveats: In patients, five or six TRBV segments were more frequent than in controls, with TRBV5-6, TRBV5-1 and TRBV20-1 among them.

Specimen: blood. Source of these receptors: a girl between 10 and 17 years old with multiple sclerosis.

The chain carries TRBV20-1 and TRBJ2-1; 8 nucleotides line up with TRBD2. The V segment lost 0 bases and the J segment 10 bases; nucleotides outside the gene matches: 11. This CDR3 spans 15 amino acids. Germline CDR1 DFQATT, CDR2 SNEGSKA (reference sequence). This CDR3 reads CSARDRISGTGEQFF. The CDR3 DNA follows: TGCAGTGCTAGAGATAGGATTAGCGGGACTGGGGAGCAGTTCTTC.

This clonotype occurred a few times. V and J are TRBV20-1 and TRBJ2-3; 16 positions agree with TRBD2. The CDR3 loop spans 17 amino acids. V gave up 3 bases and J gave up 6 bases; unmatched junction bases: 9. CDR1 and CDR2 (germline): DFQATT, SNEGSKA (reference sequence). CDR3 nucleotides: TGCAGTGCTAGGAGACCGGGACTAGCGGGAGGGGGTGATACGCAGTATTTT. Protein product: CSARRPGLAGGGDTQYF.